One and the same sample provided the 5 T cell receptor beta chains below, sequenced in a study of blood T cells in healthy people across ages. The use of a sample-barcoded 5' primer and a J-beta primer mix characterized a second PCR of roughly 6 to 11 cycles. Using its own MiXCR run on the 5' RACE reads, TCRdb lists one record per CDR3 protein. The repertoire holds approximately 790,000 distinct CDR3 sequences, with 55% to 65% as singletons. The sequenced sample was blood. The origin of the receptors is a man aged 25-45 years in good health.

The chain uses TRBV2 and TRBJ1-2, with D possibly matching TRBD1 (5 bases). V lost 1 base and J 0 bases, leaving 9 bases between the germline ends. Looked up from germline, CDR1 is SNHLY and CDR2 is FYNNEI. This CDR3 comprises 15 residues. CDR3 coding DNA: TGTGCCAGCAGTGAAGTGGGGCGAGCTAACTATGGCTACACCTTC. It specifies CASSEVGRANYGYTF. Combining the CDR3 with reference TRBV2 and TRBJ1-2 gives the whole variable domain EPEVTQTPSHQVTQMGQEVILRCVPISNHLYFYWYRQILGQKVEFLVSFYNNEISEKSEIFDDQFSVERPDGSNFTLKIRSTKLEDSAMYFCASSEVGRANYGYTFGSGTRLTVV.

This clonotype appeared a few times. The J gene is TRBJ2-1, the V gene TRBV6-2 or TRBV6-3; D remains ambiguous. CDR3 length: 12 amino acids. Trimming took 0 bases from V and 8 from J, leaving 5 bases between them. The V gene's germline CDR1 is MNHEY and CDR2 SVGEGT. The CDR3 loop is CASSYSWHEQFF. CDR3 in DNA: TGTGCCAGCAGTTACTCGTGGCATGAGCAGTTCTTC.

The CDR3 DNA is TGTGCCAGCAGCCCGGACAGGGAGGATTCACCCCTCCACTTT. It encodes CASSPDREDSPLHF. The rearrangement joins TRBV4-2 to TRBJ1-6; 8 bases are a match to TRBD1. The ends lost 4 bases at V and 8 bases at J; junction bases unmatched: 4. Germline V lookup: CDR1 LGHNA, CDR2 YNFKEQ. The CDR3 runs to 14 residues.

This clonotype was picked up a small number of times. The chain recombines TRBV4-2 with TRBJ2-3; 8 bases match TRBD2. CDR1 and CDR2 (germline): LGHNA, YNFKEQ. The junction had 1 base not matched to a gene; V was cut back by 1 base and J by 1 base. This CDR3 region has 15 residues. For the CDR3, the DNA is TGTGCCAGCAGCCAAGGTAGCGGGGGCACAGATACGCAGTATTTT. It codes for CASSQGSGGTDTQYF.

The rearrangement links TRBV12-5 to TRBJ2-1; unclear D gene. The V gene lost 2 bases and the J gene lost 15 bases, with 14 bases spanning the gap. The germline gives CDR1 LGHNT, CDR2 FRNRAP. The CDR3 has 12 amino acids. The CDR3 DNA sequence: TGTGCTAGTGGTTTGACACCACCCACTGGGTTCTTC. This translates into CASGLTPPTGFF.